The next 6 T cell receptor beta chains were all read from a single sample in a study of shared clonotypes between healthy human individuals. Data came from immunoSEQ multiplex PCR; TCRdb stores just in-frame clones and leaves some out. The sample records 600,000 or so clones, roughly 98% being singletons. Naive CD8 cells lacked CD45RO and underwent positive selection for CCR7, leaving out terminally differentiated effector memory CD45RA+ cells. The sequenced material came from naive CD8+ T cells sorted from blood. The receptors were sampled from a young man in good health.

The gene calls are TRBV7-3 and TRBJ2-1, with TRBD1 identical over 11 bases. This CDR3 spans 16 amino acids. Germline V gives CDR1 SGHTA, CDR2 FQGTGA. The V segment lost 6 bases and the J segment 9 bases; nucleotides outside the gene matches: 13. The CDR3 region is CASRLGQGVLYGEQFF. In nucleotides, the CDR3 is TGTGCCAGCAGACTGGGACAGGGGGTTCTCTATGGTGAGCAGTTCTTC.

The rearrangement links TRBV7-6 to TRBJ2-1; 10 nucleotides align to TRBD2. The junction had 4 bases not matched to a gene; V was cut back by 4 bases and J by 7 bases. Germline loops: CDR1 SGHVS, CDR2 FNYEAQ. This CDR3 contains 14 residues. CDR3 in amino acids: CASSSVGLANEQFF. In DNA, the CDR3 is TGTGCCAGCAGCTCGGTGGGACTAGCGAATGAGCAGTTCTTC.

V gene TRBV4-1 combines with J gene TRBJ2-2; D remains unclear. The germline V gene encodes CDR1 MGHRA and CDR2 YSYEKL. V lost 5 bases, J lost 7 bases, and 17 bases lay in between. The CDR3 is made up of 15 amino acids. The CDR3 DNA is TGCGCCAGCAGCGATACGGTCCGTCCACGCGGGGAGCTGTTTTTT. As protein: CASSDTVRPRGELFF.

V usage is TRBV28 and J usage is TRBJ2-7; possible D gene TRBD2, 6 bases. From germline, CDR1 is MDHEN and CDR2 SYDVKM. V was pared by 8 bases and J by 4 bases, with 15 bases between. The CDR3 consists of 13 residues. The chain's CDR3 is CASAGTRSYEQYF. The CDR3 DNA reads as TGTGCCAGCGCCGGGACTCGGAGTTACGAGCAGTACTTC. The full variable domain, rest sourced from reference TRBV28 and TRBJ2-7, is DVKVTQSSRYLVKRTGEKVFLECVQDMDHENMFWYRQDPGLGLRLIYFSYDVKMKEKGDIPEGYSVSREKKERFSLILESASTNQTSMYLCASAGTRSYEQYFGPGTRLTVT.

V usage is TRBV28 and J usage is TRBJ1-5; TRBD1 matches at 9 bases. V lost 1 base to trimming and J lost 5 bases; unmatched junction nucleotides: 3. The length of the CDR3 is 15 residues. CDR1 is MDHEN and CDR2 is SYDVKM in the germline V gene. The CDR3 DNA reads TGTGCCAGCAGTTTATACCGACAGGGGGATCAGCCCCAGCATTTT. It yields the protein CASSLYRQGDQPQHF. The full variable domain, its missing parts supplied by reference TRBV28 and TRBJ1-5, is DVKVTQSSRYLVKRTGEKVFLECVQDMDHENMFWYRQDPGLGLRLIYFSYDVKMKEKGDIPEGYSVSREKKERFSLILESASTNQTSMYLCASSLYRQGDQPQHFGDGTRLSIL.

This sequence joins TRBV9 and TRBJ2-3; 11 nucleotides line up with TRBD2. CDR3 length: 17 residues. CDR1 and CDR2 (germline): SGDLS, YYNGEE. V shed 2 bases, J shed 2 bases, and the junction held 7 bases outside the gene matches. The CDR3 loop reads CASSVGTSGYLTDTQYF. The DNA of the CDR3 is TGTGCCAGCAGCGTGGGGACTAGCGGATACCTCACAGATACGCAGTATTTT.